The next 29 T cell receptor beta chains were all read from a single sample in a study of T-cell reconstitution after alpha-beta-depleted transplantation in children. Molecular barcoding with unique molecular identifiers was used for the TCRbeta library. TCRdb analysed the PCR reads with MiXCR anew, one entry per CDR3 protein. In the table there are 25,000 to 30,000 distinct CDR3 sequences, 5% to 7% of which are singletons. The source was PBMCs, mostly from graft donor cells, collected 180 days after TCRalphabeta/CD19-depleted stem cell transplant. All receptors come from a male patient younger than 18 who had a stem cell transplant for acute myeloid leukemia, so the T cells may come from the graft donor.

The chain links TRBV6-2 or TRBV6-3 to TRBJ2-1; no reliable D call. The CDR3 totals 16 residues. V gave up 6 bases and J gave up 0 bases, with 15 bases separating them. Per the germline V gene, CDR1 is MNHEY and CDR2 is SVGEGT. The DNA for the CDR3 is TGTGCCAGCAGCCCCGGCCGCTTCAGCTCCTACAATGAGCAGTTCTTC. It codes for CASSPGRFSSYNEQFF.

This clonotype was recorded at least ten times. The chain uses TRBV12-3 or TRBV12-4 and TRBJ1-6, with no clear D. The CDR3 has 13 residues. The V end was cut by 5 bases, the J end by 6 bases, with 8 bases between. CDR3 sequence: CASSGFLNSPLHF. Here the CDR3 DNA reads TGTGCCAGCAGTGGATTTCTTAATTCACCCCTCCACTTT.

This clonotype has at least ten counts. This chain links TRBV20-1 with TRBJ2-1; 7 bases line up with TRBD2. The CDR3 loop spans 14 amino acids. The germline gives CDR1 DFQATT, CDR2 SNEGSKA (reference sequence). V lost 5 bases to trimming and J lost 9 bases; unmatched junction nucleotides: 13. The CDR3 DNA reads as TGCAGTGCTCCTCCCAGCGGGATAGGTGGTGAGCAGTTCTTC. Translated, it gives CSAPPSGIGGEQFF.

This clonotype was seen only a few times. The chain carries TRBV6-1 and TRBJ2-7, with 13 bases fitting TRBD2. V shed 6 bases and J 6 bases; nucleotides not matched to a gene: 8. The CDR3 totals 15 residues. The germline gives CDR1 MNHNS, CDR2 SASEGT. The CDR3 loop reads CASSRGLAGQGEQYF. CDR3 nucleotide sequence: TGTGCCAGCAGCCGGGGACTAGCGGGGCAGGGCGAGCAGTACTTC.

The V and J genes are TRBV6-2 or TRBV6-3 and TRBJ1-2, with D perhaps TRBD1 (5 bases). CDR3 length: 15 amino acids. CDR1 and CDR2 from the germline V gene are MNHEY and SVGEGT. Trimming removed 0 bases from V and 7 bases from J, with 15 bases in between. The CDR3 here is CASSYSVRAVVGYTF. The CDR3 DNA follows: TGTGCCAGCAGTTACTCAGTCAGGGCGGTGGTTGGCTACACCTTC.

This clonotype was observed a handful of times. The chain uses TRBV20-1 and TRBJ2-7; D is unclear. The germline V and J ends were trimmed by 2 bases and 6 bases, with 11 bases remaining between them. The CDR3 extends over 12 amino acids. Per the germline V gene, CDR1 is DFQATT and CDR2 is SNEGSKA (reference sequence). CDR3 region: CSARPQVLEQYF. DNA of the CDR3: TGCAGTGCTAGACCTCAGGTCCTCGAGCAGTACTTC.

This clonotype came up many times. V and J are TRBV5-1 and TRBJ2-1; 10 bases align to TRBD2. CDR3 length: 15 residues. The trim removed 6 bases at V and 6 bases at J, leaving 9 bases unmatched. The germline CDR1 and CDR2 sequences are SGHRS and YFSETQ. CDR3 sequence: CASKGNVAGGNEQFF. CDR3 bases: TGCGCCAGCAAGGGAAACGTAGCGGGAGGCAATGAGCAGTTCTTC.

This clonotype was counted ten times or more. V is TRBV11-2 and J is TRBJ1-6, with 8 bases lining up with TRBD1. The CDR3 has 15 amino acids. V lost 5 bases and J lost 10; bases outside the gene matches: 10. Per germline, CDR1 SGHAT and CDR2 FQNNGV. Written as DNA, the CDR3 is TGTGCCAGCAGCCCGCAGACAGGGGTATGGTCACCCCTCCACTTT. Amino acids: CASSPQTGVWSPLHF.

This clonotype was counted ten times or more. V and J are TRBV2 and TRBJ1-5, with 11 bases aligning to TRBD1. V lost 5 bases, J lost 6 bases, and 6 bases stayed unmatched. Looked up from germline, CDR1 is SNHLY and CDR2 is FYNNEI. CDR3 length equals 15 residues. CDR3 sequence reads: CASSSRTGGTQPQHF. In nucleotides, the CDR3 is TGTGCCAGCAGTTCCCGGACAGGGGGCACTCAGCCCCAGCATTTT. The whole variable domain, filled in from reference TRBV2 and TRBJ1-5, reads EPEVTQTPSHQVTQMGQEVILRCVPISNHLYFYWYRQILGQKVEFLVSFYNNEISEKSEIFDDQFSVERPDGSNFTLKIRSTKLEDSAMYFCASSSRTGGTQPQHFGDGTRLSIL.

This clonotype was recorded many times. The chain has TRBV6-5 and TRBJ2-6; 8 bases fit TRBD1. From germline, CDR1 is MNHEY and CDR2 SVGAGI. The CDR3 is made up of 16 amino acids. J gave up 2 bases and V 8 bases, and 8 bases lay outside the gene matches. CDR3 bases: TGTGCCAGCGGAGTGGACAGGGAGGCTGGGGCCAACGTCCTGACTTTC. Amino acid sequence: CASGVDREAGANVLTF.

This clonotype was recorded at least ten times. The rearrangement joins TRBV14 to TRBJ1-4; D gene ambiguous. Per the germline V gene, CDR1 is SGHDN and CDR2 is FVKESK. The CDR3 consists of 18 residues. V lost 1 base and J 4 bases, leaving 19 bases between the germline ends. For the CDR3, the DNA is TGTGCCAGCAGCCAAGCGGAGGGAATGGGATGGGATAATGAAAAACTGTTTTTT. Its protein product is CASSQAEGMGWDNEKLFF. The variable domain in full, with the rest retrieved from reference TRBV14 and TRBJ1-4, is EAGVTQFPSHSVIEKGQTVTLRCDPISGHDNLYWYRRVMGKEIKFLLHFVKESKQDESGMPNNRFLAERTGGTYSTLKVQPAELEDSGVYFCASSQAEGMGWDNEKLFFGSGTQLSVL.

This clonotype was observed at least ten times. This chain uses TRBV20-1 with TRBJ1-3; D is unclear. The CDR3 consists of 14 residues. V lost 6 bases and J lost 0, with 12 bases in between. Germline CDR1 is DFQATT and CDR2 is SNEGSKA (reference sequence). The CDR3 DNA reads TGCAGTGCCACACAGCCGCTCTCTGGAAACACCATATATTTT. Encoded protein: CSATQPLSGNTIYF.

This clonotype was recorded a few times. The V gene is TRBV12-3 or TRBV12-4, the J gene TRBJ2-2, with TRBD1 identical over 9 bases. The CDR3 is made up of 18 amino acids. CDR3 residues: CTISLAAPGQGVTGELFF. The CDR3 DNA is TGTACCATCAGTTTAGCAGCCCCGGGACAGGGCGTAACCGGGGAGCTGTTTTTT.

This clonotype was seen many times. V and J are TRBV21-1 and TRBJ2-7; TRBD2 was called by the table and not checked on the DNA. TRBV21-1 is a listed pseudogene. This CDR3 spans 17 amino acids. The CDR3 sequence is CASPKRAFGECSYEQYF. Here the CDR3 DNA reads TGTGCCAGTCCTAAAAGGGCCTTCGGGGAGTGCTCCTACGAGCAGTACTTC.

Only a few counts were recorded for this clonotype. The junction departs from germline at one end; a sequencing error may be responsible. The chain carries TRBV7-6 and TRBJ1-2; the D gene is possibly TRBD1 (5 bases). The length of the CDR3 is 9 residues. Germline V gene lookup returns CDR1 SGHVS and CDR2 FNYEAQ. The CDR3 protein is CASSFLQEF. As DNA, the CDR3 is TGTGCCAGCAGCTTTTTACAGGAATTC.

This clonotype was seen many times. J is TRBJ2-7 and V is TRBV7-9, with D perhaps TRBD1 (6 bases). This CDR3 has 12 residues. The germline V and J ends were trimmed by 5 bases and 6 bases, with 11 bases remaining between them. Germline values: CDR1 SEHNR, CDR2 FQNEAQ (reference sequence). The CDR3: CASSQQGFEQYF. The CDR3 DNA is TGTGCCAGCAGCCAACAGGGTTTCGAGCAGTACTTC.

The J gene is TRBJ2-4, the V gene TRBV2; 9 bases align to TRBD1. Germline V gene lookup returns CDR1 SNHLY and CDR2 FYNNEI. This CDR3 spans 16 amino acids. In DNA form, the CDR3 reads TGTACCATCAGCCCGGGACAGGGAGGGACCAAAAACATTCAGTACTTC. Its translation is CTISPGQGGTKNIQYF.

This clonotype was observed many times. This rearrangement joins TRBV5-4 to TRBJ2-2; D is possibly TRBD2 (6 bases). The CDR3 loop spans 14 amino acids. CDR1 SGHNT and CDR2 YYREEE come from the germline V gene (reference sequence). Trimming removed 2 bases at V and 4 bases at J, with 9 bases between. For the CDR3, the DNA is TGTGCCAGCAGCTTCGGGGGACTCACCGGGGAGCTGTTTTTT. It is translated as CASSFGGLTGELFF. Full variable domain (outside the CDR3, taken from reference TRBV5-4 and TRBJ2-2): ETGVTQSPTHLIKTRGQQVTLRCSSQSGHNTVSWYQQALGQGPQFIFQYYREEENGRGNFPPRFSGLQFPNYSSELNVNALELDDSALYLCASSFGGLTGELFFGEGSRLTVL.

This clonotype was observed many times. This sequence joins TRBV12-3 or TRBV12-4 and TRBJ2-1; 13 bases align to TRBD2. Germline trimming cut 4 bases from V and 9 bases from J; bases unmatched to any gene: 6. The CDR3 loop spans 15 amino acids. The CDR3 bases are TGTGCCAGCAGTTCTGGACTAGCGGGAGTTAGTGAGCAGTTCTTC. It encodes CASSSGLAGVSEQFF.

Ten or more counts support this clonotype. The V gene is TRBV20-1, the J gene TRBJ2-7; 10 bases are a match to TRBD2. Losses at the gene ends were 1 base for V and 3 bases for J; bases not matched to a gene: 3. The CDR3 totals 14 residues. CDR1 is DFQATT and CDR2 is SNEGSKA in the germline V gene (reference sequence). The CDR3 region is CSARVPSGSYEQYF. CDR3 sequence (DNA): TGCAGTGCTAGAGTCCCTAGCGGGAGCTACGAGCAGTACTTC.

This clonotype is categorized as medium-sized. The chain recombines TRBV12-3 or TRBV12-4 with TRBJ2-4, with 7 bases identical to TRBD1. Trimming cost V 7 bases and J 3 bases; bases outside gene matches: 3. The CDR3 length is 13 residues. Written as DNA, the CDR3 is TGTGCCAGCAAGGGGGACAGCAAAAACATTCAGTACTTC. This sequence encodes CASKGDSKNIQYF.

The chain uses TRBV5-4 and TRBJ2-3; 7 nucleotides match TRBD1. Germline V gene lookup returns CDR1 SGHNT and CDR2 YYREEE (reference sequence). Unmatched junction bases numbered 12, after V lost 5 bases and J lost 3 bases. The CDR3 sequence is 16 residues long. CDR3 coding DNA: TGTGCCAGCAGACCGGCCGCTAGGGGGCGGACAGATACGCAGTATTTT. This translates into CASRPAARGRTDTQYF.

This clonotype has at least ten counts. This rearrangement joins TRBV6-5 to TRBJ1-5, with D tentatively TRBD1 (6 bases). CDR3 length: 14 residues. The ends were cut back, 9 bases at V and 4 bases at J, with 16 bases in the middle. Germline loops: CDR1 MNHEY, CDR2 SVGAGI. CDR3 nucleotide sequence: TGTGCCAGTCGAAAGGGAGGGGGAAATCAGCCCCAGCATTTT. This translates into CASRKGGGNQPQHF.

The rearrangement uses TRBV19 and TRBJ1-5; D might be TRBD1 (6 bases). The V end lost 5 bases, the J end lost 4 bases, and 9 bases lay between the germline ends. The CDR3 spans 13 residues. In germline, CDR1 is LNHDA, CDR2 SQIVND (reference sequence). CDR3 protein: CASSPQGNQPQHF. The CDR3 DNA is TGTGCCAGTAGTCCCCAGGGGAATCAGCCCCAGCATTTT.

This clonotype was recorded many times. This chain joins TRBV6-5 and TRBJ2-5; tentative D call: TRBD2 (6 bases). V was cut by 6 bases and J by 4 bases, with 12 bases left in between. This CDR3 is 13 amino acids long. Germline CDR1 is MNHEY and CDR2 is SVGAGI. The DNA for the CDR3 is TGTGCCAGCAGCGGGAGTCGAAGAGAGACCCAGTACTTC. Its translation is CASSGSRRETQYF.

The V call is TRBV4-2, the J call TRBJ2-5, with no clear D. The V end was cut by 10 bases, the J end by 1 base, with 13 bases between. This CDR3 has 13 amino acids. Germline V CDR1 and CDR2: LGHNA, YNFKEQ. Here the CDR3 reads CAMSPGFQETQYF. As DNA, the CDR3 is TGTGCCATGAGCCCCGGCTTCCAAGAGACCCAGTACTTC.

This clonotype was detected many times. This chain links TRBV12-3 or TRBV12-4 with TRBJ2-2, with 13 nucleotides matching TRBD2. Trimming removed 5 bases from V and 4 bases from J; junction bases left unmatched: 4. This CDR3 has 16 residues. Written as DNA, the CDR3 is TGTGCCAGCAGTCTGGGACTAGCGGGGTCCACCGGGGAGCTGTTTTTT. Its translation is CASSLGLAGSTGELFF.

This clonotype was picked up many times. The chain combines TRBV7-2 with TRBJ2-5; D not certain. Germline CDR1 SGHTA, CDR2 FQGNSA. CDR3 length equals 12 residues. The ends were cut back, 4 bases at V and 5 bases at J, with 8 bases in the middle. CDR3 protein: CASSYDTETQYF. The CDR3 coding sequence is TGTGCCAGCAGCTACGACACGGAGACCCAGTACTTC.

This clonotype showed up many times. This chain links TRBV15 with TRBJ2-1; 11 bases agree with TRBD2. The length of the CDR3 is 15 residues. The junction had 11 bases not matched to a gene; V was cut back by 9 bases and J by 7 bases. Germline V gene sequence: CDR1 LNHNV, CDR2 YYDKDF (reference sequence). The CDR3 nucleotides are TGTGCCACGTGGGGGGAGAGACTAGCGGGAAATGAGCAGTTCTTC. Translated: CATWGERLAGNEQFF.